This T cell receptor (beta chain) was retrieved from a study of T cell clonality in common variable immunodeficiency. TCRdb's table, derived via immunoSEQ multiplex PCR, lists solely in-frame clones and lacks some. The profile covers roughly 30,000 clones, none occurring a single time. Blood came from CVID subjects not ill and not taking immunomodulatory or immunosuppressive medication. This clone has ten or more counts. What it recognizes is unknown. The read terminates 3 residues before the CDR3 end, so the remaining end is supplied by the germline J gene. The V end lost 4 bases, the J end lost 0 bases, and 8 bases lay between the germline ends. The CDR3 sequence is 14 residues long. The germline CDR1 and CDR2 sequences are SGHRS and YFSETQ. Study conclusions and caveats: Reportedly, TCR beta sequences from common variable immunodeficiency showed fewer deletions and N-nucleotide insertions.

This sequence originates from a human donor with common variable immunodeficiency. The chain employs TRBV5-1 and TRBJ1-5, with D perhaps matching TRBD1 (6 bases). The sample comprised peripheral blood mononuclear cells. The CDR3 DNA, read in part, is TGCGCCAGCAGCCCGGACAGTAGCAATCAGCCC. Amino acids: CASSPDSSNQP. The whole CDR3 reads CASSPDSSNQPQHF.